Below, one TCR beta chain is given with its context. This sample was included in a study of shared clonotypes between healthy human individuals. Study-level information: The cohort had a couple of women and three men, ages 18 to 49. CD8 memory received one plate per donor, CD8 naive two, CD4 memory three and CD4 naive three.

Assay execution took place at the deep level. In the source study's methods: Because ImmunoSEQ provided only junction sequences with no quality scores, the filtering differed. The table came from immunoSEQ multiplex PCR; TCRdb's copy has only in-frame clones and leaves some out. V and J calls and clone size are as listed in that table; D and trimming were resolved from the DNA. Here the sample spans about 2.2 million clones, just under 95% being singletons. Selected positively for CCR7 and CD45RO-negative, naive CD8 cells excluded terminally differentiated effector memory CD45RA+ cells. The sequencing sample was made of naive CD8+ T cells from PBMCs. This TCR was sampled from a man aged 18 to 29 in good health. Some clones in this sample may be carry-over from other donors' samples.

The CDR3: CSVAGTTSYNEQFF. CDR3 DNA: TGCAGCGTTGCCGGCACTACCTCCTACAATGAGCAGTTCTTC. This chain uses TRBV29-1 with TRBJ2-1; D gene unclear. The CDR3 spans 14 residues. Per germline, CDR1 SQVTM and CDR2 ANQGSEA. V gave up 4 bases and J gave up 0 bases, with 10 bases separating them.